This entry lists 17 T cell receptor beta chains sequenced from one sample in a study of OX40 agonist ivuxolimab in advanced cancers. Produced via immunoSEQ multiplex PCR; TCRdb's table is partial and in-frame only. The sample has 75,000 to 100,000 clones; 90% are singletons. The sample here was CD4+ or CD8+ T cells sorted from blood, taken in a trial of the OX40 agonist ivuxolimab. Source of these receptors: an adult with an advanced solid tumor such as melanoma, head and neck, liver or kidney cancer.

CDR3 residues: CASSLGASASTDTQYF. CDR3 bases: TGCGCCAGCAGCTTGGGGGCTAGCGCGAGCACAGATACGCAGTATTTT. The rearrangement joins TRBV5-1 to TRBJ2-3; perhaps TRBD2 as D (6 bases). The CDR3 covers 16 residues. CDR1 is SGHRS, CDR2 YFSETQ, per germline. V was trimmed by 0 bases and J by 0 bases, leaving 11 bases between them.

The CDR3: CASSWLTGGGNTIYF. The CDR3 coding sequence is TGTGCCAGCAGCTGGCTGACAGGGGGCGGAAACACCATATATTTT. J is TRBJ1-3 and V is TRBV6-6; 10 nucleotides align to TRBD1. Germline values: CDR1 MNHNY, CDR2 SVGAGI (reference sequence). Trimming took 6 bases from V and 4 from J; bases not matched to a gene: 6. The CDR3 covers 15 residues.

The chain links TRBV9 to TRBJ2-1; TRBD2 matches at 8 bases. The CDR3 totals 16 residues. The junction had 6 bases not matched to a gene; V was cut back by 3 bases and J by 1 base. The germline V gene encodes CDR1 SGDLS and CDR2 YYNGEE. DNA for the CDR3: TGTGCCAGCAGCGCCTCGGGAGGGAGTTCCTACAATGAGCAGTTCTTC. Encoded protein: CASSASGGSSYNEQFF.

V usage is TRBV5-6 and J usage is TRBJ2-1; 7 bases map to TRBD1. CDR3 size: 14 residues. The V gene's germline CDR1 is SGHDT and CDR2 YYEEEE. V shed 5 bases, J shed 8 bases, and the junction held 10 bases outside the gene matches. The CDR3: CASRQTGDIHEQFF. The CDR3 nucleotides read TGTGCCAGCAGACAAACAGGGGATATTCATGAGCAGTTCTTC.

The table lists this clone with a count of one. V and J are TRBV5-6 and TRBJ1-1; D may be TRBD1 (6 bases). The CDR3 totals 15 residues. V lost 4 bases to trimming and J lost 4 bases, with 17 bases between them. CDR1 is SGHDT, CDR2 YYEEEE, per germline. The CDR3, as DNA: TGTGCCAGCAGCGGACAGTGGGGCCGCGGCACTGAAGCTTTCTTT. Its protein product is CASSGQWGRGTEAFF.

The gene calls are TRBV11-3 and TRBJ1-1; D gene unclear. Germline CDR1 reads SGHNT; CDR2 reads YENEEA. The CDR3 has 13 amino acids. Trimming left V 5 bases short and J 3 bases short, with 10 bases between. The CDR3 DNA reads TGTGCCAGCAGCCAAAGACGGGACACTGAAGCTTTCTTT. Its translation is CASSQRRDTEAFF.

This chain connects TRBV28 to TRBJ2-5, with D perhaps TRBD1 (5 bases). The CDR3 runs 14 residues. Trimming left V 3 bases short and J 3 bases short, with 11 bases between. Germline V CDR1 and CDR2: MDHEN, SYDVKM. This chain's CDR3 is CASSFRKTEETQYF. In DNA form, the CDR3 reads TGTGCCAGCAGTTTTAGAAAGACAGAAGAGACCCAGTACTTC.

V is TRBV4-1 and J is TRBJ2-7; 7 bases agree with TRBD1. Looked up from germline, CDR1 is MGHRA and CDR2 is YSYEKL. J was trimmed by 5 bases and V by 3 bases; bases with no gene match: 7. The CDR3 contains 14 residues. The CDR3 sequence: CASSQRQGRDEQYF. The DNA for the CDR3 is TGCGCCAGCAGCCAGCGACAGGGTCGGGACGAGCAGTACTTC.

V gene TRBV6-5 combines with J gene TRBJ1-5, with 8 bases aligning to TRBD1. V gave up 6 bases and J gave up 4 bases; unmatched junction bases: 5. From germline, CDR1 is MNHEY and CDR2 SVGAGI. The CDR3 is made up of 14 amino acids. Here the CDR3 reads CASRPTGGNQPQHF. The CDR3 DNA reads TGTGCCAGCAGACCCACAGGGGGGAATCAGCCCCAGCATTTT.

The chain has TRBV6-1 and TRBJ2-7, with TRBD2 matching over 10 bases. The CDR3 runs 15 residues. V gave up 6 bases and J gave up 6 bases; unmatched junction bases: 11. Germline V gene data show CDR1 as MNHNS and CDR2 as SASEGT. The CDR3 loop reads CASSPPGLAVGEQYF. The CDR3 DNA is TGTGCCAGCAGCCCACCCGGACTAGCGGTTGGCGAGCAGTACTTC.

This chain uses TRBV7-2 with TRBJ2-1; D is perhaps TRBD2 (6 bases). This CDR3 is built from 13 residues. Germline V gene sequence: CDR1 SGHTA, CDR2 FQGNSA. V was trimmed by 5 bases and J by 9 bases, leaving 14 bases between them. The CDR3 nucleotides are TGTGCCAGCAGCGGGGACTTCATCAGTGAGCAGTTCTTC. Translating it yields CASSGDFISEQFF.

The chain is built from TRBV7-6 and TRBJ2-7; 8 bases map to TRBD2. Germline assignment: CDR1 SGHVS and CDR2 FNYEAQ. The trim removed 5 bases at V and 2 bases at J, leaving 5 bases unmatched. The CDR3 totals 14 residues. The CDR3 nucleotides read TGTGCCAGCAGCGCCCGGGGGGGTACCTACGAGCAGTACTTC. Translating it yields CASSARGGTYEQYF.

The chain has TRBV11-1 and TRBJ1-2; D remains unclear. CDR1 is SGHAT and CDR2 is FQDESV in the germline V gene (reference sequence). V was pared by 4 bases and J by 8 bases, with 14 bases between. The CDR3 runs 13 residues. The CDR3 reads CASSSRHSSGYTF. The CDR3 DNA reads TGTGCCAGCAGCTCTCGCCACAGTAGCGGCTACACCTTC.

This clone was recorded once. The chain joins TRBV28 to TRBJ1-2, with no clear D. The CDR3 has 14 amino acids. Germline V gene sequence: CDR1 MDHEN, CDR2 SYDVKM. Between the trimmed V and J ends, which lost 1 base and 6 bases, there was a span of 12 bases. Here the CDR3 DNA reads TGTGCCAGCAGTTTATCGGGGAAGGTAGATGGCTACACCTTC. It codes for CASSLSGKVDGYTF.

The CDR3 spells CSAGGQGVYTF. CDR3 coding DNA: TGCAGTGCTGGAGGACAGGGTGTCTACACCTTC. The chain has TRBV20-1 and TRBJ1-2; TRBD1 agrees at 8 bases. Germline assignment: CDR1 DFQATT and CDR2 SNEGSKA (reference sequence). This CDR3 has 11 amino acids. The V and J ends lost 5 bases and 10 bases, in that order; junction bases with no gene match: 6.

This clone is a singleton in its sample. The J gene is TRBJ1-4, the V gene TRBV11-3; the D is unclear. The V end lost 4 bases, the J end lost 7 bases, and 10 bases lay between the germline ends. Germline V gene sequence: CDR1 SGHNT, CDR2 YENEEA. This CDR3 comprises 13 residues. This chain's CDR3 is CASSSRGGEKLFF. The CDR3 region has the DNA TGTGCCAGCAGCTCCCGGGGAGGTGAAAAACTGTTTTTT.

The gene calls are TRBV5-1 and TRBJ1-1; 9 bases are shared with TRBD1. CDR1 SGHRS and CDR2 YFSETQ come from the germline V gene. The CDR3 covers 12 residues. V lost 4 bases, J lost 10 bases, and 5 bases stayed unmatched. The CDR3 DNA reads as TGCGCCAGCAGCCTGGAACAGGGGGCAGCTTTCTTT. Residues: CASSLEQGAAFF. Supplemented by reference TRBV5-1 and TRBJ1-1, the full variable domain reads KAGVTQTPRYLIKTRGQQVTLSCSPISGHRSVSWYQQTPGQGLQFLFEYFSETQRNKGNFPGRFSGRQFSNSRSEMNVSTLELGDSALYLCASSLEQGAAFFGQGTRLTVV.